The next 23 T cell receptor beta chains were all read from a single sample in a study of T cells after yellow fever vaccination (dated by TCRdb to about 2019). Library method: 5' RACE. This sample was sequenced with an Illumina HiSeq 2500. TCRdb redid the processing of the public reads, applying fastp at Q25 and MiXCR, and retained in-frame beta chains. Under each unique CDR3 protein, matching rows form one entry showing the most common genes and DNA. For this sample there are about 360,000 distinct CDR3 sequences; approximately 5.7% appear just once. Together, the top ten hold about 15% of the sample. The treatment or condition label of this sample denotes: live attenuated yellow fever vaccine strain. Here the sequenced sample was PBMCs, taken 5 days after the yellow fever booster vaccination. The receptors here all came from a man aged 30 to 39 who received the YFV17D yellow fever vaccine.

This clonotype came up many times. J is TRBJ1-5 and V is TRBV5-1, with D unclear. The CDR3 is 13 amino acids. V was cut by 3 bases and J by 6 bases, with 10 bases left in between. Germline V lookup: CDR1 SGHRS, CDR2 YFSETQ. CDR3 sequence (DNA): TGCGCCAGCAGCTCGGGTCTGGGTCAGCCCCAGCATTTT. It encodes CASSSGLGQPQHF.

This clonotype has more than one count but fewer than ten. The rearrangement links TRBV14 to TRBJ2-7; unclear D gene. The CDR3 is made up of 13 amino acids. Germline CDR1 is SGHDN and CDR2 is FVKESK. V lost 0 bases and J lost 6, with 9 bases in between. CDR3 residues: CASSQDIFTEQYF. In DNA, the CDR3 is TGTGCCAGCAGCCAAGATATTTTCACCGAGCAGTACTTC.

The rearrangement links TRBV7-2 to TRBJ2-5, with 8 bases identical to TRBD2. Per germline, CDR1 SGHTA and CDR2 FQGNSA. The ends lost 5 bases at V and 2 bases at J; junction bases unmatched: 10. The CDR3 contains 16 residues. The DNA for the CDR3 is TGTGCCAGCAGCAAGTCGGTTAGCGGGAAACAAGAGACCCAGTACTTC. Amino acids: CASSKSVSGKQETQYF.

This clonotype appeared a few times. The V and J genes are TRBV9 and TRBJ2-1, with 15 bases identical to TRBD2. With V trimmed by 3 bases and J by 12 bases, 13 bases remained unmatched. CDR1 and CDR2 (germline): SGDLS, YYNGEE. The CDR3 consists of 17 residues. CDR3 in amino acids: CASSGPGTSGRHVAQFF. The CDR3 coding sequence is TGTGCCAGCAGCGGCCCCGGGACTAGCGGGAGGCACGTCGCGCAGTTCTTC.

This clonotype was counted at least ten times. This chain links TRBV12-3 or TRBV12-4 with TRBJ2-7, with D perhaps matching TRBD2 (6 bases). V shed 3 bases and J shed 6 bases, with 12 bases lying between them. This CDR3 spans 13 amino acids. The CDR3 coding sequence is TGTGCCAGCAGTTTGGCGGGACGTGGCGAGCAGTACTTC. Its protein is CASSLAGRGEQYF.

This clonotype has a handful of counts. The chain couples TRBV27 to TRBJ2-3; tentative D call: TRBD2 (5 bases). Trimming cost V 2 bases and J 4 bases, with 16 bases left between them. This CDR3 contains 16 residues. CDR1 MNHEY and CDR2 SMNVEV come from the germline V gene (reference sequence). The CDR3 spells CASSLLATSNADTQYF. CDR3 in DNA: TGTGCCAGCAGTTTACTAGCTACGTCTAATGCAGATACGCAGTATTTT.

This clonotype showed up just a few times. The CDR3 is CSGGPMIGEQYF. The CDR3, as DNA: TGCAGCGGGGGTCCGATGATCGGCGAGCAGTACTTC. The rearrangement joins TRBV29-1 to TRBJ2-7; D not certain. CDR1 and CDR2 from the germline V gene are SQVTM and ANQGSEA. Trimming removed 7 bases from V and 6 bases from J, with 16 bases in between. The CDR3 extends over 12 amino acids.

In this sample, this clonotype turned up a few times. The gene calls are TRBV6-5 and TRBJ2-7; 11 bases align to TRBD1. CDR3 length: 15 residues. Losses at the gene ends were 2 bases for V and 5 bases for J; bases not matched to a gene: 5. The V gene's germline CDR1 is MNHEY and CDR2 SVGAGI. CDR3 bases: TGTGCCAGCAGTTACCCCGGACAGGGGGCGAACGAGCAGTACTTC. It yields the protein CASSYPGQGANEQYF.

In its sample, this clonotype was seen a few times. The V gene is TRBV10-3, the J gene TRBJ1-6; TRBD1 aligns across 9 bases. Germline V CDR1 and CDR2: ENHRY, SYGVKD. The CDR3 extends over 14 amino acids. Losses at the gene ends were 4 bases for V and 5 bases for J; bases not matched to a gene: 0. The CDR3 region is CAISGDRDNSPLHF. The DNA for the CDR3 is TGTGCCATCAGTGGGGACAGGGATAATTCACCCCTCCACTTT.

To note about this clonotype: An end of the junction differs from the germline gene, which may be a read error. The V and J genes are TRBV4-3 and TRBJ2-1, with D unresolved. This CDR3 has 15 amino acids. Germline V gene sequence: CDR1 LGHNA, CDR2 YSLEER. The CDR3 loop reads CASSQVRASYDEQFF. The CDR3 region has the DNA TGCGCCAGCAGCCAAGTACGCGCCTCCTACGATGAGCAGTTCTTC.

The chain carries TRBV7-3 and TRBJ1-1; no reliable D call. The CDR3 runs to 17 residues. Germline V gene sequence: CDR1 SGHTA, CDR2 FQGTGA. The V and J ends lost 3 bases and 0 bases respectively, with 17 bases between them. The CDR3 sequence is CASSFMSGVRVNTEAFF. Written as DNA, the CDR3 is TGTGCCAGCAGCTTCATGAGTGGTGTCCGAGTGAACACTGAAGCTTTCTTT.

Only a few counts were recorded for this clonotype. The chain combines TRBV6-2 or TRBV6-3 with TRBJ2-7; TRBD1 agrees at 10 bases. CDR3 size: 15 residues. CDR1 is MNHEY and CDR2 is SVGEGT in the germline V gene. V lost 5 bases and J lost 2; bases outside the gene matches: 6. This chain's CDR3 is CASSLLGTGAYEQYF. As DNA, the CDR3 is TGTGCCAGCAGTCTTCTCGGGACAGGGGCCTACGAGCAGTACTTC.

This clonotype was seen repeatedly, ten times or more. V is TRBV7-2 and J is TRBJ2-7; D remains unclear. Trimming took 5 bases from V and 3 from J, leaving 17 bases between them. The germline V gene encodes CDR1 SGHTA and CDR2 FQGNSA. This CDR3 is built from 15 residues. The DNA of the CDR3 is TGTGCCAGCAGCCCCACCTGGAAGGGTAACTACGAGCAGTACTTC. It translates to CASSPTWKGNYEQYF.

This clonotype was recorded many times. The chain joins TRBV5-6 to TRBJ2-6, with D perhaps given as TRBD1 or TRBD2 (5 bases each). Germline V gives CDR1 SGHDT, CDR2 YYEEEE. CDR3 length: 16 residues. The ends were cut back, 1 base at V and 0 bases at J, with 8 bases in the middle. Here the CDR3 reads CASSLYGGSGANVLTF. In nucleotides, the CDR3 is TGTGCCAGCAGCTTGTATGGGGGCTCTGGGGCCAACGTCCTGACTTTC.

There are many counts of this clonotype. The V and J genes are TRBV3-1 and TRBJ2-7, with 9 bases matching TRBD2. J was trimmed by 4 bases and V by 1 base; bases with no gene match: 5. Germline loops: CDR1 LGHDT, CDR2 YNNKEL (reference sequence). The length of the CDR3 is 15 residues. The CDR3 nucleotides are TGTGCCAGCAGCCAAGGACCGGGACTAGCTTACGAGCAGTACTTC. This codes for CASSQGPGLAYEQYF.

The rearrangement joins TRBV27 to TRBJ2-4; D is possibly TRBD1 or TRBD2 (5 bases each). CDR1 is MNHEY and CDR2 is SMNVEV in the germline V gene (reference sequence). There are 12 residues in the CDR3. V gave up 5 bases and J gave up 11 bases, with 13 bases separating them. The CDR3 sequence: CASSPDRDLQYF. The CDR3 DNA reads as TGTGCCAGCAGTCCCGACCGGGACCTTCAGTACTTC.

This clonotype has at least ten counts. The chain couples TRBV19 to TRBJ2-2; D is unresolved. Trimming pared 0 bases from V and 4 bases from J, leaving 9 bases between. Germline CDR1 and CDR2: LNHDA and SQIVND (reference sequence). The length of the CDR3 is 15 residues. The DNA for the CDR3 is TGTGCCAGTAGTATAGATCGGGCTGGCACCGGGGAGCTGTTTTTT. It yields the protein CASSIDRAGTGELFF.

Only a few counts were recorded for this clonotype. This rearrangement joins TRBV28 to TRBJ1-1; D is unresolved. This CDR3 comprises 14 residues. V dropped 7 bases and J dropped 0 bases, with 12 bases sitting between them. Germline V gene lookup returns CDR1 MDHEN and CDR2 SYDVKM. The CDR3 DNA is TGTGCCAGCACGGAGCGATACATGAACACTGAAGCTTTCTTT. It is translated as CASTERYMNTEAFF. Looking up the rest from reference TRBV28 and TRBJ1-1 gives the full variable domain: DVKVTQSSRYLVKRTGEKVFLECVQDMDHENMFWYRQDPGLGLRLIYFSYDVKMKEKGDIPEGYSVSREKKERFSLILESASTNQTSMYLCASTERYMNTEAFFGQGTRLTVV.

The V gene is TRBV20-1, the J gene TRBJ2-1; 11 bases agree with TRBD2. The CDR3 sequence is 16 residues long. In germline, CDR1 is DFQATT, CDR2 SNEGSKA (reference sequence). The CDR3 reads CCVISGRATTNNEQFF. The CDR3 DNA reads as TGCTGTGTAATTAGCGGGAGGGCCACAACTAACAATGAGCAGTTCTTC.

This clonotype was observed at least ten times. The chain links TRBV12-3 or TRBV12-4 to TRBJ2-7; no clear D. V lost 7 bases and J 6 bases, leaving 16 bases between the germline ends. This CDR3 spans 13 amino acids. CDR3 region: CASNLGWAGEQYF. The DNA for the CDR3 is TGTGCCAGCAACCTCGGGTGGGCAGGCGAGCAGTACTTC.

The chain carries TRBV5-1 and TRBJ2-5; D possibly corresponds to TRBD2 (6 bases). The CDR3 has 15 residues. In germline, CDR1 is SGHRS, CDR2 YFSETQ. Trimming cost V 0 bases and J 5 bases, with 14 bases left between them. CDR3 in amino acids: CASSLAAGVSETQYF. CDR3 nucleotides: TGCGCCAGCAGCTTGGCAGCGGGCGTCAGTGAGACCCAGTACTTC. The full variable domain, its missing parts supplied by reference TRBV5-1 and TRBJ2-5, is KAGVTQTPRYLIKTRGQQVTLSCSPISGHRSVSWYQQTPGQGLQFLFEYFSETQRNKGNFPGRFSGRQFSNSRSEMNVSTLELGDSALYLCASSLAAGVSETQYFGPGTRLLVL.

This clonotype was counted between two and nine times. The V call is TRBV4-3, the J call TRBJ2-5; a possible D gene is TRBD2 (5 bases). This CDR3 is built from 15 residues. The V gene lost 4 bases and the J gene lost 1 base, with 13 bases spanning the gap. Germline CDR1 is LGHNA and CDR2 is YSLEER. In DNA form, the CDR3 reads TGCGCCAGCAGCCTATTCGGGGAATCCCAAGAGACCCAGTACTTC. The encoded protein is CASSLFGESQETQYF.

Ten or more counts support this clonotype. This rearrangement joins TRBV12-3 or TRBV12-4 to TRBJ2-1; 9 bases line up with TRBD1. CDR3 size: 15 residues. The V segment lost 6 bases and the J segment 7 bases; nucleotides outside the gene matches: 10. CDR3 protein: CASSRGTGLRNEQFF. The CDR3 DNA sequence: TGTGCCAGCAGCCGCGGGACAGGGCTTCGGAATGAGCAGTTCTTC.